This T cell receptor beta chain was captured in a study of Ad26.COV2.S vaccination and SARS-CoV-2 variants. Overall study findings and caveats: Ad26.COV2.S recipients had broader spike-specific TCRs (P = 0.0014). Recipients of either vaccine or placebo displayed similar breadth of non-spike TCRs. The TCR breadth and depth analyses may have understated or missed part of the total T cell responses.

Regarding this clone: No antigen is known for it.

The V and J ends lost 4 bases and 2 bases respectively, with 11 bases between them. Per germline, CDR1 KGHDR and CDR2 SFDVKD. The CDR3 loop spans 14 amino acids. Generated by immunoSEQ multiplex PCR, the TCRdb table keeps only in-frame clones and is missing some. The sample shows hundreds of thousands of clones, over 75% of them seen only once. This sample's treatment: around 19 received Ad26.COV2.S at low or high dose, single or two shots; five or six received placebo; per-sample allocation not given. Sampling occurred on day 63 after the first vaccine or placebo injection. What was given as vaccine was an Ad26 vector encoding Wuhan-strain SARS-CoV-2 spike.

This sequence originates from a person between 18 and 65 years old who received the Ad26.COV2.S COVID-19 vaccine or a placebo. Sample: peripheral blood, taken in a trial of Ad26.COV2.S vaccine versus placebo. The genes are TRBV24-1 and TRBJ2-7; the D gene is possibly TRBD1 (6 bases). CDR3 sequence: CATSDSGTPYEQYF. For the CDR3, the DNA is TGTGCCACCAGTGACTCCGGGACACCCTACGAGCAGTACTTC.